This is a list of T cell receptor beta chains from one sample in a study of blood T cell repertoires in COVID-19. Only in-frame clones appear in the TCRdb table, and some are missing; sequencing was by immunoSEQ multiplex PCR. This sample yields 200,000 to 250,000 clones, of which around 83% are seen a single time; about 8.9% belongs to the top ten. Sequences were obtained from peripheral blood. The receptor set was obtained from a man aged 50-60 years with active or convalescent COVID-19. Each CDR3 is given with its conserved first and last residue. D genes are given only for firm matches. Not all rows give a size; the values are once, few, many and, for expanded clones, a class.

v_call: TRBV5-1
d_call: -
cdr3_length: 15
j_call: TRBJ1-3
clone_size: few
cdr3_nt: TGCGCCAGCAGCCTGTCCTCAGCGGGGGGAAACACCATATATTTT
cdr3_aa: CASSLSSAGGNTIYF

v_call: TRBV18
d_call: TRBD1
cdr3_length: 14
j_call: TRBJ1-4
clone_size: few
cdr3_nt: TGTGCCAGCTCACGGACAGGGCGAGATGAAAAACTGTTTTTT
cdr3_aa: CASSRTGRDEKLFF

v_call: TRBV6-5
d_call: TRBD1
cdr3_length: 13
j_call: TRBJ1-2
clone_size: -
cdr3_nt: TGTGCCAGCAGGTGGACAGGGGCGGGAGGCTACACCTTC
cdr3_aa: CASRWTGAGGYTF

v_call: TRBV19
d_call: -
cdr3_length: 13
j_call: TRBJ1-3
clone_size: -
cdr3_nt: TGTGCCAGTCTTAGTTTAGCTGGAAACACCATATATTTT
cdr3_aa: CASLSLAGNTIYF

v_call: TRBV12-3/TRBV12-4
d_call: -
cdr3_length: 12
j_call: TRBJ1-5
clone_size: -
cdr3_nt: TGTGCCAGCAGTTCCCGGTATCAGCCCCAGCATTTT
cdr3_aa: CASSSRYQPQHF

v_call: TRBV18
d_call: -
cdr3_length: 15
j_call: TRBJ1-6
clone_size: -
cdr3_nt: TGTGCCAGCTCACCAAGCGGCGGGGGGAATTCACCCCTCCACTTT
cdr3_aa: CASSPSGGGNSPLHF

v_call: TRBV5-1
d_call: -
cdr3_length: 19
j_call: TRBJ2-3
clone_size: -
cdr3_nt: TGCGCCAGCAGCTTCGGGCAGGGCGGATCACCACTCAGCACAGATACGCAGTATTTT
cdr3_aa: CASSFGQGGSPLSTDTQYF

v_call: TRBV6-5
d_call: -
cdr3_length: 14
j_call: TRBJ1-2
clone_size: few
cdr3_nt: TGTGCCAGCAGCCCGAACACCTACGGGTATGGCTACACCTTC
cdr3_aa: CASSPNTYGYGYTF

v_call: TRBV18
d_call: TRBD1
cdr3_length: 15
j_call: TRBJ1-1
clone_size: -
cdr3_nt: TGTGCCAGCTCACCACGACAGGGGTTGGACACTGAAGCTTTCTTT
cdr3_aa: CASSPRQGLDTEAFF

v_call: TRBV19
d_call: -
cdr3_length: 14
j_call: TRBJ1-6
clone_size: -
cdr3_nt: TGTGCCAGTAGTACCGACAGGACCAATTCACCCCTCCACTTT
cdr3_aa: CASSTDRTNSPLHF

v_call: TRBV7-9
d_call: TRBD2
cdr3_length: 15
j_call: TRBJ2-1
clone_size: many
cdr3_nt: TGTGCCAGCAGCTTGGCGGGAGGAGCCTACAATGAGCAGTTCTTC
cdr3_aa: CASSLAGGAYNEQFF

v_call: TRBV29-1
d_call: TRBD2
cdr3_length: 13
j_call: TRBJ2-7
clone_size: -
cdr3_nt: TGCAGCGTTGAGGGGCCGGGAGGGGACGAGCAGTACTTC
cdr3_aa: CSVEGPGGDEQYF

v_call: TRBV19
d_call: -
cdr3_length: 13
j_call: TRBJ1-2
clone_size: -
cdr3_nt: TGTGCCAGTAGCCCACAGGGTAGAGGTGGCTACACCTTC
cdr3_aa: CASSPQGRGGYTF

v_call: TRBV19
d_call: TRBD1
cdr3_length: 12
j_call: TRBJ1-2
clone_size: -
cdr3_nt: TGTGCCAGTAGCGACAGGGGATATGGCTACACCTTC
cdr3_aa: CASSDRGYGYTF

v_call: TRBV5-1
d_call: TRBD1
cdr3_length: 16
j_call: TRBJ1-1
clone_size: -
cdr3_nt: TGCGCCAGCAGCCCGGGACAGGGTGGGTTTGGCACTGAAGCTTTCTTT
cdr3_aa: CASSPGQGGFGTEAFF

v_call: TRBV12-3/TRBV12-4
d_call: -
cdr3_length: 13
j_call: TRBJ2-1
clone_size: -
cdr3_nt: TGTGCCAGCAGCTACCGGGGTGACAATGAGCAGTTCTTC
cdr3_aa: CASSYRGDNEQFF

v_call: TRBV27
d_call: TRBD2
cdr3_length: 15
j_call: TRBJ2-2
clone_size: -
cdr3_nt: TGTGCCAGCAGTGGGATAGCGGGAGGGGACGGGGAGCTGTTTTTT
cdr3_aa: CASSGIAGGDGELFF

v_call: TRBV4-3
d_call: TRBD2
cdr3_length: 14
j_call: TRBJ2-3
clone_size: -
cdr3_nt: TGCGCCAGCAGCCCCGGGGGGGGCACAGATACGCAGTATTTT
cdr3_aa: CASSPGGGTDTQYF

v_call: TRBV5-5
d_call: TRBD1
cdr3_length: 14
j_call: TRBJ2-7
clone_size: -
cdr3_nt: TGTGCCAGCAGTCGTCCCGGGACAGGGAACGAGCAGTACTTC
cdr3_aa: CASSRPGTGNEQYF

v_call: TRBV7-9
d_call: -
cdr3_length: 14
j_call: TRBJ2-3
clone_size: -
cdr3_nt: TGTGCCAGCATCCCCGAGGGCTCCCCAGATACGCAGTATTTT
cdr3_aa: CASIPEGSPDTQYF

v_call: TRBV2
d_call: TRBD2
cdr3_length: 14
j_call: TRBJ2-7
clone_size: -
cdr3_nt: TGTGCCAGCATCGGACTAGCGGGAGGTATCAAGCAGTACTTC
cdr3_aa: CASIGLAGGIKQYF

v_call: TRBV5-6
d_call: -
cdr3_length: 13
j_call: TRBJ1-2
clone_size: -
cdr3_nt: TGTGCCAGCAGCGCCAACAGGGTCGGCGGCTACACCTTC
cdr3_aa: CASSANRVGGYTF

v_call: TRBV4-3
d_call: TRBD2
cdr3_length: 20
j_call: TRBJ2-5
clone_size: -
cdr3_nt: TGCGCCAGCAGCCAAGGAGGAGCGGGGGTCCACTACCTTCCCTCAGAGACCCAGTACTTC
cdr3_aa: CASSQGGAGVHYLPSETQYF

v_call: TRBV18
d_call: TRBD1
cdr3_length: 17
j_call: TRBJ2-2
clone_size: -
cdr3_nt: TGTGCCAGCTCGCCAAACACCGGGACAGCGAACACCGGGGAGCTGTTTTTT
cdr3_aa: CASSPNTGTANTGELFF

v_call: TRBV25-1
d_call: -
cdr3_length: 15
j_call: TRBJ1-3
clone_size: -
cdr3_nt: TGTGCCAGCAGTTGGCCGGGAAGCTCTGGAAACACCATATATTTT
cdr3_aa: CASSWPGSSGNTIYF

v_call: TRBV6-6
d_call: -
cdr3_length: 15
j_call: TRBJ2-1
clone_size: -
cdr3_nt: TGTGCCAGCAGTTCTTCCGGGTTCCCCTACAATGAGCAGTTCTTC
cdr3_aa: CASSSSGFPYNEQFF

v_call: TRBV3-1/TRBV3-2
d_call: -
cdr3_length: 12
j_call: TRBJ2-5
clone_size: -
cdr3_nt: TGTGCCAGCAGGGACAGTGGAGAGACCCAGTACTTC
cdr3_aa: CASRDSGETQYF

v_call: TRBV5-1
d_call: TRBD2
cdr3_length: 16
j_call: TRBJ2-5
clone_size: -
cdr3_nt: TGCGCCAGCAGCTCTCAACTAGCGGGAGTTAGAGAGACCCAGTACTTC
cdr3_aa: CASSSQLAGVRETQYF

v_call: TRBV6-5
d_call: TRBD2
cdr3_length: 13
j_call: TRBJ2-7
clone_size: -
cdr3_nt: TGTGCCAGCAGGGGACTAGCGGGAGGCGAGCAGTACTTC
cdr3_aa: CASRGLAGGEQYF

v_call: TRBV5-8
d_call: -
cdr3_length: 15
j_call: TRBJ1-2
clone_size: -
cdr3_nt: TGTGCCAGCAGCCAGTGGGGGGTATTTGACTATGGCTACACCTTC
cdr3_aa: CASSQWGVFDYGYTF

v_call: TRBV2
d_call: TRBD1
cdr3_length: 16
j_call: TRBJ1-6
clone_size: few
cdr3_nt: TGTGCCAGCTCATCCCGGACAGGCGTTTATAATTCACCCCTCCACTTT
cdr3_aa: CASSSRTGVYNSPLHF

v_call: TRBV2
d_call: TRBD2
cdr3_length: 16
j_call: TRBJ2-3
clone_size: -
cdr3_nt: TGTGCCAGCAGTTACCTAGCGGGGCCTAGCACAGATACGCAGTATTTT
cdr3_aa: CASSYLAGPSTDTQYF

v_call: TRBV5-6
d_call: -
cdr3_length: 14
j_call: TRBJ1-2
clone_size: -
cdr3_nt: TGTGCCAGCAGTTATCCGGGACATAACTATGGCTACACCTTC
cdr3_aa: CASSYPGHNYGYTF

v_call: TRBV5-1
d_call: -
cdr3_length: 15
j_call: TRBJ1-2
clone_size: -
cdr3_nt: TGCGCCAGCAGCTTGGGGGCAGTGAGTGACTATGGCTACACCTTC
cdr3_aa: CASSLGAVSDYGYTF

v_call: TRBV4-1
d_call: -
cdr3_length: 15
j_call: TRBJ1-5
clone_size: once
cdr3_nt: TGCGCCAGCAGCCAAGAGCCCGGACAGAATCAGCCCCAGCATTTT
cdr3_aa: CASSQEPGQNQPQHF

v_call: TRBV10-3
d_call: -
cdr3_length: 12
j_call: TRBJ2-7
clone_size: -
cdr3_nt: TGTGCCATCAGCCCGGACAGCTACGAGCAGTACTTC
cdr3_aa: CAISPDSYEQYF

v_call: TRBV11-2
d_call: -
cdr3_length: 15
j_call: TRBJ2-7
clone_size: few
cdr3_nt: TGTGCCAGCAGCTCTCGACTGGTTGGTCACGGCGAGCAGTACTTC
cdr3_aa: CASSSRLVGHGEQYF

v_call: TRBV5-1
d_call: TRBD1
cdr3_length: 14
j_call: TRBJ2-5
clone_size: once
cdr3_nt: TGCGCCAGCAGCCCCGGGACAGCGCAAGAGACCCAGTACTTC
cdr3_aa: CASSPGTAQETQYF

v_call: TRBV6-2/TRBV6-3
d_call: TRBD1
cdr3_length: 17
j_call: TRBJ2-1
clone_size: -
cdr3_nt: TGTGCCAGCAGTTACCGCGGGACAGGCAGCTTCTACAATGAGCAGTTCTTC
cdr3_aa: CASSYRGTGSFYNEQFF

v_call: TRBV20-1
d_call: -
cdr3_length: 11
j_call: TRBJ1-1
clone_size: -
cdr3_nt: TGCAGTGCTAGAGACGTCCCTGAAGCTTTCTTT
cdr3_aa: CSARDVPEAFF

v_call: TRBV19
d_call: -
cdr3_length: 15
j_call: TRBJ2-1
clone_size: -
cdr3_nt: TGTGCCAGTAGGATTCAGGGTAGGTCCTACAATGAGCAGTTCTTC
cdr3_aa: CASRIQGRSYNEQFF

v_call: TRBV19
d_call: TRBD1
cdr3_length: 14
j_call: TRBJ2-7
clone_size: -
cdr3_nt: TGTGCCAGTAGTATAGAGGGGACAGGCTACGAGCAGTACTTC
cdr3_aa: CASSIEGTGYEQYF

v_call: TRBV10-3
d_call: -
cdr3_length: 14
j_call: TRBJ1-2
clone_size: -
cdr3_nt: TGTGCCATCAGTGAGTCGCAGGGGAACTATGGCTACACCTTC
cdr3_aa: CAISESQGNYGYTF

v_call: TRBV4-3
d_call: TRBD2
cdr3_length: 16
j_call: TRBJ2-3
clone_size: -
cdr3_nt: TGCGCCAGCAGCCGACTAGCGGGGGGGTTCGCAGATACGCAGTATTTT
cdr3_aa: CASSRLAGGFADTQYF

v_call: TRBV18
d_call: -
cdr3_length: 17
j_call: TRBJ2-3
clone_size: once
cdr3_nt: TGTGCCAGCTCACCACCGGGGGCGGCTACTAGCACAGATACGCAGTATTTT
cdr3_aa: CASSPPGAATSTDTQYF

v_call: TRBV9
d_call: TRBD2
cdr3_length: 16
j_call: TRBJ2-3
clone_size: -
cdr3_nt: TGTGCCAGCAGCCCATTTAGCGGGGGAAGCACAGATACGCAGTATTTT
cdr3_aa: CASSPFSGGSTDTQYF

v_call: TRBV15
d_call: TRBD1
cdr3_length: 14
j_call: TRBJ1-1
clone_size: -
cdr3_nt: TGTGCCACCAGCAGGATAGACAGGGGGGGTGAAGCTTTCTTT
cdr3_aa: CATSRIDRGGEAFF

v_call: TRBV2
d_call: TRBD1
cdr3_length: 15
j_call: TRBJ1-6
clone_size: -
cdr3_nt: TGTGCCAGCAGTCCCTCGACAGGGTTCGATTCACCCCTCCACTTT
cdr3_aa: CASSPSTGFDSPLHF

v_call: TRBV6-5
d_call: -
cdr3_length: 12
j_call: TRBJ1-2
clone_size: once
cdr3_nt: TGTGCCAGCAGTACACAGACCTATGGCTACACCTTC
cdr3_aa: CASSTQTYGYTF

v_call: TRBV5-5
d_call: -
cdr3_length: 12
j_call: TRBJ1-2
clone_size: -
cdr3_nt: TGTGCCAGCAGCTCCCTCAGTGGCGGCTACACCTTC
cdr3_aa: CASSSLSGGYTF

v_call: TRBV5-5
d_call: -
cdr3_length: 15
j_call: TRBJ2-1
clone_size: -
cdr3_nt: TGTGCCAGCAGCTTGGTGGACAATCGGGTCAATGAGCAGTTCTTC
cdr3_aa: CASSLVDNRVNEQFF

v_call: TRBV10-3
d_call: -
cdr3_length: 12
j_call: TRBJ1-2
clone_size: -
cdr3_nt: TGTGCCATCAGTGCGTTCGGCGGGGACGACACCTTC
cdr3_aa: CAISAFGGDDTF

v_call: TRBV4-3
d_call: TRBD1
cdr3_length: 16
j_call: TRBJ1-5
clone_size: -
cdr3_nt: TGCGCCAGCAGCCAAGCAGGACAGGTTCTTGGGCAGCCCCAGCATTTT
cdr3_aa: CASSQAGQVLGQPQHF

v_call: TRBV2
d_call: TRBD1
cdr3_length: 18
j_call: TRBJ1-5
clone_size: -
cdr3_nt: TGTGCCAGCAGGGGGAGGACAGGGACCACTTATAGCAATCAGCCCCAGCATTTT
cdr3_aa: CASRGRTGTTYSNQPQHF

v_call: TRBV9
d_call: TRBD2
cdr3_length: 16
j_call: TRBJ2-3
clone_size: -
cdr3_nt: TGTGCCAGCAGCGTACTAGCGGGAAGCGGGGGAGATACGCAGTATTTT
cdr3_aa: CASSVLAGSGGDTQYF

v_call: TRBV6-6
d_call: -
cdr3_length: 15
j_call: TRBJ2-2
clone_size: many
cdr3_nt: TGTGCCAGCTTAGAGCTCGGGGGAAAGGCCGGGGAGCTGTTTTTT
cdr3_aa: CASLELGGKAGELFF

v_call: TRBV7-2
d_call: -
cdr3_length: 12
j_call: TRBJ1-1
clone_size: -
cdr3_nt: TGTGCCAGCAGCTCTGCTCAGGTTCGGGCTTTCTTT
cdr3_aa: CASSSAQVRAFF

v_call: TRBV6-5
d_call: TRBD1
cdr3_length: 15
j_call: TRBJ2-1
clone_size: -
cdr3_nt: TGTGCCAGCAGCTCCTATGGACAGGGGGTCAATGAGCAGTTCTTC
cdr3_aa: CASSSYGQGVNEQFF

v_call: TRBV19
d_call: TRBD2
cdr3_length: 16
j_call: TRBJ2-1
clone_size: -
cdr3_nt: TGTGCCAGTAGTGTAAAGGGGACGGGAGGTGGGGATGAGCAGTTCTTC
cdr3_aa: CASSVKGTGGGDEQFF

v_call: TRBV14
d_call: -
cdr3_length: 15
j_call: TRBJ2-2
clone_size: -
cdr3_nt: TGTGCCAGCAGCGGGGGACATTGGGAGACCGGGGAGCTGTTTTTT
cdr3_aa: CASSGGHWETGELFF